Following are 9 T cell receptor beta chains from one sample sequenced in a study of T cell repertoires in cytomegalovirus infection. These receptors have no identified antigens. TCRdb independently ran MiXCR on the reads; one entry per CDR3 protein. The sample has around 100,000 distinct CDR3 sequences; about 40% are singletons. Here the sequenced sample was CD8+ T cells from cultured PBMCs, taken from culture after CMV antigen stimulation. These receptors came from a human donor in good health (CMV status not recorded). Some clones in this sample may be carry-over from other donors' samples.

The chain uses TRBV27 and TRBJ2-7; tentatively, D is TRBD2 (6 bases). The length of the CDR3 is 14 residues. The germline V gene encodes CDR1 MNHEY and CDR2 SMNVEV (reference sequence). Trimming removed 2 bases at V and 2 bases at J, with 10 bases between. In DNA form, the CDR3 reads TGTGCCAGCAGTTTAGGGCGGGGTCCCTACGAGCAGTACTTC. Translation: CASSLGRGPYEQYF.

The chain is built from TRBV7-2 and TRBJ2-4; D may be TRBD2 (6 bases). Germline values: CDR1 SGHTA, CDR2 FQGNSA. The CDR3 is 11 residues long. Trimming took 3 bases from V and 11 from J, leaving 8 bases between them. The CDR3 loop is CASSFQRVQYF. The DNA of the CDR3 is TGTGCCAGCAGCTTCCAGCGGGTTCAGTACTTC.

The chain employs TRBV28 and TRBJ1-4, with 7 nucleotides matching TRBD1. The CDR3 is 15 residues long. Germline V gene sequence: CDR1 MDHEN, CDR2 SYDVKM. V dropped 5 bases and J dropped 6; count of bases not matched to a gene: 9. The CDR3 is CASSIYRGIDEKLFF. CDR3 bases: TGTGCCAGCAGTATATACAGGGGAATAGATGAAAAACTGTTTTTT.

The chain joins TRBV2 to TRBJ2-7, with 8 bases that match TRBD2. Losses at the gene ends were 6 bases for V and 1 base for J; bases not matched to a gene: 5. This CDR3 region has 14 residues. CDR1 SNHLY and CDR2 FYNNEI come from the germline V gene. CDR3 in DNA: TGTGCCAGCAGGACCACTAGCGGATCCTACGAGCAGTACTTC. Translation gives CASRTTSGSYEQYF.

In its sample, this clonotype was seen many times. The CDR3 is CASSRLGQGEYNEQFF. The CDR3 nucleotides are TGTGCCAGCAGCCGTTTGGGACAGGGAGAGTACAATGAGCAGTTCTTC. The V and J genes are TRBV7-9 and TRBJ2-1; 9 bases are a match to TRBD1. V dropped 5 bases and J dropped 4; count of bases not matched to a gene: 9. Germline V gives CDR1 SEHNR, CDR2 FQNEAQ (reference sequence). The CDR3 has 16 residues.

The chain links TRBV14 to TRBJ2-5; TRBD1 is a possible D gene (5 bases). CDR3 length: 14 amino acids. Trimming took off 0 bases at V and 5 bases at J, with 10 bases between the two ends. Germline CDR1 SGHDN, CDR2 FVKESK. The CDR3 loop reads CASSQDQGWETQYF. The CDR3, as DNA: TGTGCCAGCAGCCAAGATCAGGGATGGGAGACCCAGTACTTC.

The chain links TRBV20-1 to TRBJ2-7, with D perhaps matching TRBD1 or TRBD2 (6 bases each). Germline assignment: CDR1 DFQATT and CDR2 SNEGSKA (reference sequence). The CDR3 has 17 amino acids. The V end was cut by 5 bases, the J end by 3 bases, with 26 bases between. The CDR3 DNA sequence: TGCAGTGCTCCACCGGGGTTGAGTGGGGGGCAGTTCTACGAGCAGTACTTC. Encoded protein: CSAPPGLSGGQFYEQYF.

The chain couples TRBV4-1 to TRBJ1-5; D gene ambiguous. From germline, CDR1 is MGHRA and CDR2 YSYEKL. This CDR3 region has 16 residues. V was cut by 2 bases and J by 5 bases, with 16 bases left in between. CDR3 coding DNA: TGCGCCAGCAGCCAAAATCCGATCGTCCGGGATCAGCCCCAGCATTTT. Amino acids: CASSQNPIVRDQPQHF.

V and J are TRBV5-5 and TRBJ2-7; 14 nucleotides line up with TRBD2. The CDR3 has 15 residues. Germline CDR1 reads SGHKS; CDR2 reads YYEKEE (reference sequence). Trimming cost V 4 bases and J 5 bases; bases outside gene matches: 5. The CDR3, as DNA: TGTGCCAGCAGCGGATGGACTAGCGGGGGGAACGAGCAGTACTTC. This codes for CASSGWTSGGNEQYF.